This T cell receptor (beta chain) was recovered during a study of identical twins. Study-wide results and limits: Models, which agreed with sharing between unrelated individuals, nonetheless underestimated the out-of-frame TCR alpha sharing seen in monozygotic twins.

Germline assignment: CDR1 DFQATT and CDR2 SNEGSKA (reference sequence). This CDR3 region has 14 residues. Trimming removed 3 bases at V and 0 bases at J, with 10 bases between. Healthy Caucasian donors formed the entire cohort. This clonotype was counted a few times. Its target is unknown. Template switching added a universal primer site, and cDNA bore unique molecular identifiers. TCRdb redid the calling of the 5' RACE reads with MiXCR, one entry per CDR3 protein. This table holds about 150,000 distinct CDR3 sequences, around 3.5% found once. What was sequenced was memory T cells sorted from blood. The chain carries TRBV20-1 and TRBJ2-3, with D possibly called TRBD1 or TRBD2 (5 bases each). The sequence derives from a man aged 18 to 29 in good health. CDR3 in amino acids: CSARWDRSTDTQYF. The CDR3 coding sequence is TGCAGTGCTAGGTGGGACCGTAGCACAGATACGCAGTATTTT.